What follows are 32 T cell receptor beta chains derived from one specimen sequenced in a study of cytomegalovirus exposure and HLA in healthy donors. PCR amplification relied on 60 Vbeta primers (plus 13 Jbeta primers). Measured with immunoSEQ multiplex PCR; TCRdb has only the in-frame clones, and not every one. The table has around 140,000 clones, roughly 74% seen once; the top ten hold 3% to 3.5%. The specimen sequenced was PBMCs. These receptors were collected from a middle-aged man in good health and CMV-seronegative.

The chain combines TRBV4-2 with TRBJ1-2, with 7 bases lining up with TRBD1. The germline CDR1 and CDR2 sequences are LGHNA and YNFKEQ. With 0 bases clipped from V and 4 bases from J, the junction kept 11 bases outside the gene matches. The CDR3 loop spans 17 amino acids. The DNA of the CDR3 is TGTGCCAGCAGCCAAGAGGGCGTACAGGGGACCTTCTATGGCTACACCTTC. This sequence encodes CASSQEGVQGTFYGYTF.

This chain joins TRBV7-9 and TRBJ2-7; D is perhaps TRBD1 (5 bases). Germline V lookup: CDR1 SEHNR, CDR2 FQNEAQ (reference sequence). V lost 5 bases and J 0 bases, leaving 11 bases between the germline ends. The CDR3 length is 14 residues. CDR3 protein: CASSSREDSYEQYF. As DNA, the CDR3 is TGTGCCAGCAGCAGCAGGGAAGACTCCTACGAGCAGTACTTC. Filled out from reference TRBV7-9 and TRBJ2-7, the complete variable domain reads DTGVSQNPRHKITKRGQNVTFRCDPISEHNRLYWYRQTLGQGPEFLTYFQNEAQLEKSRLLSDRFSAERPKGSFSTLEIQRTEQGDSAMYLCASSSREDSYEQYFGPGTRLTVT.

The rearrangement links TRBV5-1 to TRBJ2-3, with D uncertain. CDR3 size: 14 residues. The V end lost 2 bases, the J end lost 2 bases, and 9 bases lay between the germline ends. Germline V gene sequence: CDR1 SGHRS, CDR2 YFSETQ. This CDR3 reads CASSFGQDTDTQYF. CDR3 in DNA: TGCGCCAGCAGCTTTGGGCAGGACACAGATACGCAGTATTTT.

In its sample, this clone was seen a few times. The chain is built from TRBV5-5 and TRBJ1-1; 7 nucleotides match TRBD1. Germline V gene data show CDR1 as SGHKS and CDR2 as YYEKEE (reference sequence). This CDR3 region has 13 residues. The ends lost 4 bases at V and 5 bases at J; junction bases unmatched: 5. CDR3 region: CASSRDSWTEAFF. CDR3 DNA sequence: TGTGCCAGCAGCCGGGACAGTTGGACTGAAGCTTTCTTT.

The chain is built from TRBV6-1 and TRBJ1-3, with 7 bases matching TRBD1. This CDR3 region has 14 residues. The V and J ends lost 5 bases and 3 bases, in that order; junction bases with no gene match: 4. The germline V gene encodes CDR1 MNHNS and CDR2 SASEGT. In DNA form, the CDR3 reads TGTGCCAGCAGTCCAGACAGGGTTGGAAACACCATATATTTT. This codes for CASSPDRVGNTIYF.

The table lists this clone with a few counts. This chain joins TRBV5-1 and TRBJ1-6; a possible D gene is TRBD1 (6 bases). Germline CDR1 is SGHRS and CDR2 is YFSETQ. Between the trimmed V and J ends, which lost 0 bases and 6 bases, there was a span of 7 bases. CDR3 length equals 14 residues. In DNA form, the CDR3 reads TGCGCCAGCAGCTTGGGGGACATTAATTCACCCCTCCACTTT. Translated: CASSLGDINSPLHF.

The chain combines TRBV25-1 with TRBJ2-7, with a tentative D call TRBD1 (6 bases). Per the germline V gene, CDR1 is MGHDK and CDR2 is SYGVNS. The CDR3 consists of 14 residues. Trimming took off 7 bases at V and 5 bases at J, with 18 bases between the two ends. As DNA, the CDR3 is TGTGCCAGCATTCCTCAGGGGTCCCGGGACGAGCAGTACTTC. Its protein product is CASIPQGSRDEQYF.

The rearrangement joins TRBV2 to TRBJ2-7, with a possible D match to TRBD1 (6 bases). Germline assignment: CDR1 SNHLY and CDR2 FYNNEI. Deletions cut 9 bases from V and 2 bases from J, with 17 bases between. The CDR3 has 14 residues. The CDR3: CASSHGTNAYEQYF. CDR3 coding DNA: TGTGCCAGTTCCCACGGGACAAATGCCTACGAGCAGTACTTC.

The chain recombines TRBV23-1 with TRBJ2-3; the D is unclear. Being an ORF, TRBV23-1 has a function that is uncertain. The CDR3 totals 15 residues. V lost 5 bases to trimming and J lost 5 bases, with 17 bases between them. The CDR3 sequence is CASSKRLPRGDTQYF. The DNA of the CDR3 is TGCGCCAGCAGTAAGCGTCTACCTCGAGGAGATACGCAGTATTTT.

The genes are TRBV6-5 and TRBJ2-5, with D possibly being TRBD2 (6 bases). Judging by the DNA end, TRBJ2-7 fits better; the J call may be wrong. Germline loops: CDR1 MNHEY, CDR2 SVGAGI. The CDR3 has 14 amino acids. CDR3 protein: CASSSAGGPYEQYF. DNA of the CDR3: TGTGCCAGCAGTTCCGCCGGGGGACCCTACGAGCAGTACTTC.

The CDR3 coding sequence is TGTGCCAGCAGTTACAGGATTCTGGGCACAGATACGCAGTATTTT. Translation: CASSYRILGTDTQYF. The chain joins TRBV2 to TRBJ2-3; tentatively, D is TRBD1 (5 bases). Trimming took 5 bases from V and 1 from J, leaving 13 bases between them. Looked up from germline, CDR1 is SNHLY and CDR2 is FYNNEI. This CDR3 has 15 amino acids.

V gene TRBV5-1 combines with J gene TRBJ2-3, with 11 bases matching TRBD2. Looked up from germline, CDR1 is SGHRS and CDR2 is YFSETQ. This CDR3 region has 18 residues. Germline trimming cut 0 bases from V and 0 bases from J; bases unmatched to any gene: 6. CDR3 sequence: CASSLVTSGDTSTDTQYF. CDR3 DNA sequence: TGCGCCAGCAGCTTGGTGACTAGCGGGGACACTAGCACAGATACGCAGTATTTT.

The chain has TRBV9 and TRBJ2-2, with 9 bases aligning to TRBD1. The J segment lost 3 bases and the V segment lost 5 bases, leaving 2 bases of the junction unmatched. Germline CDR1 and CDR2: SGDLS and YYNGEE. CDR3 length: 14 residues. CDR3 in amino acids: CASSWTGDTGELFF. CDR3 bases: TGTGCCAGCAGTTGGACAGGGGACACCGGGGAGCTGTTTTTT.

With regard to this clone: Other DNA sequences of this sample code for an identical CDR3. CDR3 sequence: CASSLEPIPGTGELFF. DNA for the CDR3: TGTGCCAGCAGCTTGGAGCCTATACCGGGGACCGGGGAGCTGTTTTTT. The chain carries TRBV5-8 and TRBJ2-2; maybe TRBD2 (5 bases). CDR3 size: 16 residues. The germline CDR1 and CDR2 sequences are SGHTS and YDEGEE. V dropped 0 bases and J dropped 5 bases, with 14 bases sitting between them.

The chain recombines TRBV7-3 with TRBJ2-3; 9 bases align to TRBD2. Germline-derived CDR1 and CDR2 are SGHTA and FQGTGA. V was clipped by 4 bases and J by 7 bases; unmatched bases: 9. The CDR3 is made up of 15 amino acids. Written as DNA, the CDR3 is TGTGCCAGCAGCTCGTTCGTGGGACTAGCTAATACGCAGTATTTT. Protein product: CASSSFVGLANTQYF.

This chain uses TRBV5-1 with TRBJ2-5, with D perhaps matching TRBD1 (6 bases). The CDR3 totals 14 residues. CDR1 SGHRS and CDR2 YFSETQ come from the germline V gene. Trimming stripped 0 bases from V and 3 bases from J, with 9 bases between. CDR3 in amino acids: CASSLGAGEETQYF. In DNA form, the CDR3 reads TGCGCCAGCAGCTTGGGGGCAGGGGAAGAGACCCAGTACTTC.

This clone was seen a single time. The chain links TRBV5-4 to TRBJ2-7; TRBD1 aligns across 8 bases. This CDR3 is built from 15 residues. Germline-derived CDR1 and CDR2 are SGHNT and YYREEE (reference sequence). The junction had 8 bases not matched to a gene; V was cut back by 4 bases and J by 2 bases. CDR3 amino acids: CASSTGTGLTYEQYF. CDR3 in DNA: TGTGCCAGCAGCACCGGGACAGGACTCACCTACGAGCAGTACTTC.

The rearrangement uses TRBV29-1 and TRBJ2-7, with TRBD1 matching 7 bases. CDR1 is SQVTM and CDR2 is ANQGSEA in the germline V gene. CDR3 length: 17 amino acids. V gave up 1 base and J gave up 3 bases; unmatched junction bases: 15. The CDR3 DNA follows: TGCAGCGTTGAAGTTGGGCGACAGGGACCATTCAACTACGAGCAGTACTTC. Translation: CSVEVGRQGPFNYEQYF.

The V gene is TRBV5-1, the J gene TRBJ2-7, with TRBD1 identical over 7 bases. This CDR3 has 12 residues. In germline, CDR1 is SGHRS, CDR2 YFSETQ. The junction had 4 bases not matched to a gene; V was cut back by 4 bases and J by 6 bases. For the CDR3, the DNA is TGCGCCAGCAGCATTGACAGGGCCGAGCAGTACTTC. Translated: CASSIDRAEQYF.

V and J are TRBV29-1 and TRBJ1-2; 7 bases are a match to TRBD1. V was clipped by 1 base and J by 8 bases; unmatched bases: 4. This CDR3 contains 12 residues. Germline V CDR1 and CDR2: SQVTM, ANQGSEA. The CDR3 bases are TGCAGCGTTGAAGGGACAGGCGGGGGCTACACCTTC. Protein: CSVEGTGGGYTF.

The chain links TRBV7-8 to TRBJ1-5, with TRBD1 matching over 8 bases. Losses at the gene ends were 1 base for V and 5 bases for J; bases not matched to a gene: 4. Germline V gene lookup returns CDR1 SGHVS and CDR2 FQNEAQ. The CDR3 extends over 15 amino acids. CDR3 in DNA: TGTGCCAGCAGCTTAGTTGCAGGGGGCCATCAGCCCCAGCATTTT. Translated, it gives CASSLVAGGHQPQHF.

The genes are TRBV4-1 and TRBJ2-1, with 10 bases matching TRBD1. The germline CDR1 and CDR2 sequences are MGHRA and YSYEKL. The CDR3 is made up of 17 amino acids. J lost 8 bases, V lost 4 bases, and 14 bases had no gene match. CDR3 protein: CASSRDPGTGDIYEQFF. For the CDR3, the DNA is TGCGCCAGCAGCCGGGACCCCGGGACAGGGGATATCTATGAGCAGTTCTTC.

This chain joins TRBV9 and TRBJ2-7; 10 bases agree with TRBD1. V lost 4 bases to trimming and J lost 6 bases; unmatched junction nucleotides: 7. This CDR3 is built from 14 residues. Germline loops: CDR1 SGDLS, CDR2 YYNGEE. The CDR3 is CASSTLDRGVEQYF. In DNA, the CDR3 is TGTGCCAGCAGCACCCTGGACAGGGGGGTCGAGCAGTACTTC.

The chain uses TRBV19 and TRBJ1-1; D may be TRBD1 (5 bases). The CDR3 length is 12 residues. V was shortened by 8 bases and J by 7 bases, with 14 bases between the two germline ends. The germline gives CDR1 LNHDA, CDR2 SQIVND (reference sequence). The CDR3, as DNA: TGTGCCAGTGGAATGGGGCAGAGTGAAGCTTTCTTT. Protein sequence: CASGMGQSEAFF.

This chain uses TRBV14 with TRBJ1-1, with 7 bases identical to TRBD1. V was pared by 2 bases and J by 0 bases, with 12 bases of the junction left unmatched. The CDR3 runs 18 residues. CDR1 is SGHDN, CDR2 FVKESK, per germline. The CDR3: CASSQRVRTGIMNTEAFF. CDR3 in DNA: TGTGCCAGCAGCCAACGGGTCAGGACAGGAATTATGAACACTGAAGCTTTCTTT. Filled out from reference TRBV14 and TRBJ1-1, the complete variable domain reads EAGVTQFPSHSVIEKGQTVTLRCDPISGHDNLYWYRRVMGKEIKFLLHFVKESKQDESGMPNNRFLAERTGGTYSTLKVQPAELEDSGVYFCASSQRVRTGIMNTEAFFGQGTRLTVV.

The V call is TRBV15, the J call TRBJ2-6; a weak D match, TRBD1 (5 bases). The CDR3 runs to 17 residues. Between the trimmed V and J ends, which lost 1 base and 1 base, there was a span of 11 bases. Per germline, CDR1 LNHNV and CDR2 YYDKDF (reference sequence). This CDR3 is CATSRGTSSSGANVLTF. CDR3 sequence (DNA): TGTGCCACCAGCAGAGGGACATCCTCTTCTGGGGCCAACGTCCTGACTTTC.

The rearrangement links TRBV12-5 to TRBJ1-2; tentative D call: TRBD1 (5 bases). The CDR3 loop spans 16 amino acids. V lost 0 bases, J lost 4 bases, and 15 bases lay in between. Per the germline V gene, CDR1 is LGHNT and CDR2 is FRNRAP. CDR3 coding DNA: TGTGCTAGTGGTTTGGTCGCTGGGGCAGCGATCTATGGCTACACCTTC. Translation: CASGLVAGAAIYGYTF.

This chain links TRBV19 with TRBJ2-7; 13 bases map to TRBD2. V shed 5 bases and J 5 bases; nucleotides not matched to a gene: 6. The germline CDR1 and CDR2 sequences are LNHDA and SQIVND (reference sequence). The CDR3 covers 15 residues. CDR3 loop: CASSGTSGVSHEQYF. The DNA of the CDR3 is TGTGCCAGTAGTGGGACTAGCGGGGTTTCCCACGAGCAGTACTTC.

J is TRBJ1-1 and V is TRBV6-1; maybe TRBD1 (6 bases). Germline CDR1 and CDR2: MNHNS and SASEGT. This CDR3 contains 13 residues. V lost 7 bases, J lost 1 base, and 10 bases lay in between. CDR3: CASTGVPNTEAFF. In DNA, the CDR3 is TGTGCCAGCACAGGGGTCCCGAACACTGAAGCTTTCTTT.

The J gene is TRBJ2-7, the V gene TRBV9; TRBD1 might be the D (7 bases). V lost 2 bases to trimming and J lost 7 bases, with 13 bases between them. Germline V CDR1 and CDR2: SGDLS, YYNGEE. The CDR3 covers 13 residues. The CDR3 reads CASSVEGAGEQYF. The CDR3 DNA reads TGTGCCAGCAGCGTCGAGGGGGCGGGGGAGCAGTACTTC.

This clone was counted only a few times. This chain joins TRBV13 and TRBJ1-1; D gene ambiguous. The germline gives CDR1 PRHDT, CDR2 FYEKMQ (reference sequence). Trimming removed 0 bases at V and 10 bases at J, with 6 bases between. The CDR3 loop spans 11 amino acids. The CDR3 reads CASSLGGGAFF. The CDR3 DNA follows: TGTGCCAGCAGCTTAGGGGGAGGAGCTTTCTTT.

V is TRBV7-8 and J is TRBJ1-2; the match to TRBD1 covers 8 bases. This CDR3 has 14 residues. CDR1 and CDR2 from the germline V gene are SGHVS and FQNEAQ. V was clipped by 4 bases and J by 8 bases; unmatched bases: 9. The CDR3 sequence: CASSSLTGAKGYTF. In nucleotides, the CDR3 is TGTGCCAGCAGCTCCCTGACAGGGGCAAAAGGCTACACCTTC.